This is a list of T cell receptor beta chains from one sample in a study of blood T cell repertoires in COVID-19. Assay used: immunoSEQ multiplex PCR; TCRdb lists only in-frame clones, some missing. This sample has around 230,000 clones; around 80% occur once, and the top ten carry 2% to 2.5%. Sample: peripheral blood. The receptors were sampled from a middle-aged man who had recovered from COVID-19. Both conserved end residues are part of each CDR3. A D gene is named only where the DNA matches it firmly. For some rows the clone size is stated as once, few or many, or as a class when expanded; others skip it.

NA	TRBV18	NA	TRBJ2-7	CASSPFEGVSSYEQYF	TGTGCCAGCTCACCGTTTGAGGGAGTTAGCTCCTACGAGCAGTACTTC
NA	TRBV30	NA	TRBJ1-5	CAWSSDGGNQPQHF	TGTGCCTGGAGTTCAGACGGAGGCAATCAGCCCCAGCATTTT
NA	TRBV11-2	NA	TRBJ2-1	CASSLGVAARPYNEQFF	TGTGCCAGCAGCTTAGGGGTAGCGGCCCGGCCCTACAATGAGCAGTTCTTC
NA	TRBV6-5	TRBD2	TRBJ2-3	CASSTSGSTDTQYF	TGTGCCAGCAGTACTAGCGGCAGCACAGATACGCAGTATTTT
NA	TRBV7-2	TRBD1	TRBJ2-4	CASSLGTGVAKNIQYF	TGTGCCAGCAGCTTAGGGACAGGTGTAGCCAAAAACATTCAGTACTTC
NA	TRBV7-2	NA	TRBJ2-2	CASSLAPGANTGELFF	TGTGCCAGCAGCTTAGCCCCAGGGGCGAACACCGGGGAGCTGTTTTTT
NA	TRBV7-2	TRBD1	TRBJ1-6	CASSPNLAGGGLDSPLHF	TGTGCCAGCAGCCCGAACTTGGCAGGGGGCGGTTTGGATTCACCCCTCCACTTT
many	TRBV6-4	TRBD2	TRBJ2-1	CASSDTSGGAVNEQFF	TGTGCCAGCAGTGACACTAGCGGGGGGGCTGTCAATGAGCAGTTCTTC
NA	TRBV5-6	NA	TRBJ2-4	CASSLDRVNIQYF	TGTGCCAGCAGCTTGGACAGGGTAAACATTCAGTACTTC
once	TRBV3-1/TRBV3-2	TRBD2	TRBJ2-7	CASRPSGKYEQYF	TGTGCCAGCAGACCTAGCGGGAAGTACGAGCAGTACTTC
once	TRBV5-1	TRBD2	TRBJ2-5	CASSLRPLAGAGQETQYF	TGCGCCAGCAGCTTGCGCCCCCTAGCGGGGGCTGGGCAAGAGACCCAGTACTTC
few	TRBV29-1	NA	TRBJ1-2	CSVRTGTF	TGCAGCGTAAGGACGGGAACCTTC
NA	TRBV10-2	NA	TRBJ1-1	CASSVRDTEAFF	TGCGCCAGCAGCGTACGGGACACTGAAGCTTTCTTT
NA	TRBV7-2	NA	TRBJ1-3	CASSVRGLAGNTIYF	TGTGCCAGCAGCGTAAGGGGTCTTGCTGGAAACACCATATATTTT
once	TRBV7-8	NA	TRBJ2-3	CASSQDAPRDTQYF	TGTGCCAGCAGCCAAGATGCTCCTAGAGATACGCAGTATTTT
NA	TRBV9	TRBD1	TRBJ1-1	CASSAPTGATTEAFF	TGTGCCAGCAGCGCCCCGACAGGGGCCACCACTGAAGCTTTCTTT
NA	TRBV3-1/TRBV3-2	TRBD2	TRBJ2-3	CASSRIGEGDTQYF	TGTGCCAGCAGCCGTATCGGGGAGGGAGATACGCAGTATTTT
NA	TRBV5-1	TRBD2	TRBJ2-1	CASSFGSGIPYNEQFF	TGCGCCAGCAGCTTTGGTAGCGGGATCCCCTACAATGAGCAGTTCTTC
NA	TRBV10-3	NA	TRBJ1-3	CAISGTDSGNTIYF	TGTGCCATCAGTGGGACAGACTCTGGAAACACCATATATTTT
NA	TRBV5-1	NA	TRBJ1-5	CASSPGDIGNQPQHF	TGCGCCAGCAGCCCAGGGGATATTGGCAATCAGCCCCAGCATTTT